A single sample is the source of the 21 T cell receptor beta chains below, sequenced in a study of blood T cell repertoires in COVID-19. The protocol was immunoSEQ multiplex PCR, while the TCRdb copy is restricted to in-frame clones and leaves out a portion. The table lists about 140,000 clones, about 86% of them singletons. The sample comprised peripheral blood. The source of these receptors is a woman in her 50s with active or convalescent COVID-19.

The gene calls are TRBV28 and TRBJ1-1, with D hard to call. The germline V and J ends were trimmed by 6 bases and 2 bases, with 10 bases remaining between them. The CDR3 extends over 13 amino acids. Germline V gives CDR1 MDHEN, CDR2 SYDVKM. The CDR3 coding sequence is TGTGCCAGCAGCCGAGGTCAAAACACTGAAGCTTTCTTT. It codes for CASSRGQNTEAFF.

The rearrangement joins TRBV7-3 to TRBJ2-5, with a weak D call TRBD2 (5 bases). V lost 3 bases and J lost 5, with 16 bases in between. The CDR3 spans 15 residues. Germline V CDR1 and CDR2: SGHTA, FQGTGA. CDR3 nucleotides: TGTGCCAGCAGCTTGGGATCAGGACGGAGGGAGACCCAGTACTTC. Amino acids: CASSLGSGRRETQYF.

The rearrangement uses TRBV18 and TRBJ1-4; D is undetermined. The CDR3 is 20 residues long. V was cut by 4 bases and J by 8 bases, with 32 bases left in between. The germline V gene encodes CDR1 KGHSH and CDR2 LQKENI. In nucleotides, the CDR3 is TGTGCCAGCTCACACTCTTACAGCGGACGCTGGCCCCCGACCCCGGAAAAACTGTTTTTT. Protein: CASSHSYSGRWPPTPEKLFF.

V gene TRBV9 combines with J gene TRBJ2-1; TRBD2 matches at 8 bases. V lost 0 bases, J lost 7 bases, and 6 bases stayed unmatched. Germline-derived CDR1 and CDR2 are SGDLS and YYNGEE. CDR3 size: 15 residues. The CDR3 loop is CASSVAPGGRNEQFF. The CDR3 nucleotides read TGTGCCAGCAGCGTAGCTCCGGGGGGGCGTAATGAGCAGTTCTTC.

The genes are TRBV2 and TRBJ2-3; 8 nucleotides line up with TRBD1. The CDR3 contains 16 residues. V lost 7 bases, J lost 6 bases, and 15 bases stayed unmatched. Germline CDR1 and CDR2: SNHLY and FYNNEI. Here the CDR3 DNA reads TGTGCCAGCAACATTGACAGGGGCCTGCGGGGTGATACGCAGTATTTT. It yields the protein CASNIDRGLRGDTQYF.

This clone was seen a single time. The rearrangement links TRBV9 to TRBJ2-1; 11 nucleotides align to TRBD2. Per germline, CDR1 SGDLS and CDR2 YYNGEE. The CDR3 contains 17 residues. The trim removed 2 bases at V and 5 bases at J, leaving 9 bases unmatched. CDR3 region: CASSVDPLAGANNEQFF. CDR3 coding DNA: TGTGCCAGCAGCGTTGACCCACTAGCGGGGGCGAACAATGAGCAGTTCTTC.

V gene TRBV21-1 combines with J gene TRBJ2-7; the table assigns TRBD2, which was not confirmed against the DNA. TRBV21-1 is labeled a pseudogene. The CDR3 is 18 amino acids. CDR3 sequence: CASIPPLAGEVGFYEQYF. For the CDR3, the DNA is TGTGCCAGCATCCCCCCGCTAGCGGGGGAAGTCGGATTCTACGAGCAGTACTTC.

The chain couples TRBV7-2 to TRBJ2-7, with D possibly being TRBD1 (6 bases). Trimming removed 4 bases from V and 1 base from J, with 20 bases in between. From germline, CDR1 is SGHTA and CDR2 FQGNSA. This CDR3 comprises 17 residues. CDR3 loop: CASSSRAGEGRSYEQYF. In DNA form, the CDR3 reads TGTGCCAGCAGCTCGAGGGCAGGGGAAGGAAGGTCCTACGAGCAGTACTTC.

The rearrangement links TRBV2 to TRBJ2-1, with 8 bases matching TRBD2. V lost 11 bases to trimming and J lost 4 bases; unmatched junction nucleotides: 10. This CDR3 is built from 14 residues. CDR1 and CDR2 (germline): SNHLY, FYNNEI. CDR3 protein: CASLRSGGYNEQFF. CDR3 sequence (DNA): TGTGCCTCCCTCCGGAGCGGGGGATACAATGAGCAGTTCTTC.

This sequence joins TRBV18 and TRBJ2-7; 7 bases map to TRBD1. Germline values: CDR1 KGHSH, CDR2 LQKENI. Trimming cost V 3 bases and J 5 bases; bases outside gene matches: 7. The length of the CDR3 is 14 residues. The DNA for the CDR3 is TGTGCCAGCTCACCTAATACAGGGGCGAACGAGCAGTACTTC. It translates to CASSPNTGANEQYF.

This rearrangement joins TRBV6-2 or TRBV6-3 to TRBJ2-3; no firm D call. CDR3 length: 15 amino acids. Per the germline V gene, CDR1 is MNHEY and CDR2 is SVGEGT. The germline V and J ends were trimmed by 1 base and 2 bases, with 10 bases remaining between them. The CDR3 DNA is TGTGCCAGCAGTTACTTGGGCCGATTCACAGATACGCAGTATTTT. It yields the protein CASSYLGRFTDTQYF.

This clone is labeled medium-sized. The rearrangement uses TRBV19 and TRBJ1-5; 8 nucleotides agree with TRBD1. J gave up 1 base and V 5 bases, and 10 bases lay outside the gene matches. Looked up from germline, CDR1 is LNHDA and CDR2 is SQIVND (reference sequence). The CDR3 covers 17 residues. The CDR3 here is CASSLGSGGTSNQPQHF. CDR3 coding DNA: TGTGCCAGTAGTCTTGGGTCAGGGGGCACAAGCAATCAGCCCCAGCATTTT.

CDR3 loop: CASSWGQGTEAFF. The CDR3 DNA reads TGTGCCAGCAGCTGGGGGCAGGGCACTGAAGCTTTCTTT. This chain connects TRBV7-3 to TRBJ1-1; weak D call: TRBD1 (6 bases). Germline CDR1 and CDR2: SGHTA and FQGTGA. Deletions cut 4 bases from V and 4 bases from J, with 10 bases between. The CDR3 consists of 13 residues. Filled out from reference TRBV7-3 and TRBJ1-1, the complete variable domain reads GAGVSQTPSNKVTEKGKYVELRCDPISGHTALYWYRQSLGQGPEFLIYFQGTGAADDSGLPNDRFFAVRPEGSVSTLKIQRTERGDSAVYLCASSWGQGTEAFFGQGTRLTVV.

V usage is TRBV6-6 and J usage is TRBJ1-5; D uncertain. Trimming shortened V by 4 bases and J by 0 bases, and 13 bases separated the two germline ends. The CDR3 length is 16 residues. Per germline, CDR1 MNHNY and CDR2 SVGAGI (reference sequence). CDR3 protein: CASSFPTDYSNQPQHF. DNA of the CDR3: TGTGCCAGCAGTTTCCCTACAGATTATAGCAATCAGCCCCAGCATTTT.

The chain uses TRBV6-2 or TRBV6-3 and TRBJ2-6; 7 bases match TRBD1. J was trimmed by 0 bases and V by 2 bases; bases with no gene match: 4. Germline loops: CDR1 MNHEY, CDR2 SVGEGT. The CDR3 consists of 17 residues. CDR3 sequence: CASSYIYRGSGANVLTF. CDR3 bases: TGTGCCAGCAGTTACATCTACAGGGGCTCTGGGGCCAACGTCCTGACTTTC.

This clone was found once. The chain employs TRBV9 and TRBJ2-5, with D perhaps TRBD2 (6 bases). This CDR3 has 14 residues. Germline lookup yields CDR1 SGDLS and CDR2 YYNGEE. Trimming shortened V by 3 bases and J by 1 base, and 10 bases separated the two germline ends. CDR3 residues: CASSGGLFQETQYF. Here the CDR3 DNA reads TGTGCCAGCAGCGGCGGACTATTCCAAGAGACCCAGTACTTC.

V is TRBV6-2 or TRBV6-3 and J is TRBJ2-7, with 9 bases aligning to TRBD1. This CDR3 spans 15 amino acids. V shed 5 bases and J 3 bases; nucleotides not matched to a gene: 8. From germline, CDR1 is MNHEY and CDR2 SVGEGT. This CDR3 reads CASSGTGTGIYEQYF. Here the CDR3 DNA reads TGTGCCAGCAGTGGGACCGGGACAGGGATCTACGAGCAGTACTTC.

The CDR3, as DNA: TGTGCCAGCACCGTACTCGGGGAGGCTGGCTACACCTTC. Amino acids: CASTVLGEAGYTF. This sequence joins TRBV6-6 and TRBJ1-2; D not resolved. The V gene's germline CDR1 is MNHNY and CDR2 SVGAGI (reference sequence). Trimming shortened V by 7 bases and J by 7 bases, and 16 bases separated the two germline ends. The CDR3 length is 13 residues.

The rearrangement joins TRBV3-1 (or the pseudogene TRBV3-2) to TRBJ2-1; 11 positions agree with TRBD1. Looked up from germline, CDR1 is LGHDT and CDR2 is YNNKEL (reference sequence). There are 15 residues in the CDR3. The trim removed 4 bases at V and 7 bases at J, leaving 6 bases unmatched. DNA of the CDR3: TGTGCCAGCAGCCGGCCGGGACAGGGGGTGAATGAGCAGTTCTTC. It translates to CASSRPGQGVNEQFF.

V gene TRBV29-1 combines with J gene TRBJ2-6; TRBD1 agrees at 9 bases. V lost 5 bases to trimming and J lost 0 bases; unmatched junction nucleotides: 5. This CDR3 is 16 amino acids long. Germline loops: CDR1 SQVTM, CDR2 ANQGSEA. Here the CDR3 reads CSVLDRGSSGANVLTF. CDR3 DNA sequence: TGCAGCGTTCTCGACAGGGGGTCCTCTGGGGCCAACGTCCTGACTTTC.

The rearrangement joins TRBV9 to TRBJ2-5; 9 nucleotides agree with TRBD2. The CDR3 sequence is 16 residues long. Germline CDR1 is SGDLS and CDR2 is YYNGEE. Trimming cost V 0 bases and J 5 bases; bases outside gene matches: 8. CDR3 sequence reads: CASSVGNSGGPETQYF. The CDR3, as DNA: TGTGCCAGCAGCGTAGGAAATAGCGGGGGCCCTGAGACCCAGTACTTC.